This T cell receptor beta chain was sequenced in a study of OX40 agonist ivuxolimab in advanced cancers. V was cut by 3 bases and J by 7 bases, with 13 bases left in between. The CDR3 runs to 13 residues. From germline, CDR1 is SGHKS and CDR2 YYEKEE (reference sequence). Profiling relied on immunoSEQ multiplex PCR, and the TCRdb table lists in-frame clones only, not all of them. The sample holds over 50,000 clones, about nine tenths seen once. The TCR was taken from an adult with an advanced solid tumor such as melanoma, head and neck, liver or kidney cancer. Source: CD4+ or CD8+ T cells sorted from blood, taken in a trial of the OX40 agonist ivuxolimab. The chain links TRBV5-5 to TRBJ1-2, with a tentative D call TRBD1 (5 bases). CDR3 sequence reads: CASSSGPQAGYTF. Here the CDR3 DNA reads TGTGCCAGCAGCTCGGGACCGCAGGCTGGCTACACCTTC.